The 13 T cell receptor beta chains reported below all come from one sample, sequenced in a study of cytomegalovirus exposure and HLA in healthy donors. 13 Jbeta primers and 60 Vbeta primers were used for the PCR. Data came from immunoSEQ multiplex PCR; TCRdb stores just in-frame clones and leaves some out. The sample includes roughly 120,000 clones, around 79% of them seen just once. The sequenced sample was PBMCs. The receptors shown here come from a middle-aged woman in good health and CMV-seropositive.

This sequence joins TRBV9 and TRBJ2-7; 9 bases match TRBD2. The CDR3 spans 12 residues. The trim removed 4 bases at V and 12 bases at J, leaving 8 bases unmatched. Germline V gene lookup returns CDR1 SGDLS and CDR2 YYNGEE. The CDR3 loop is CASSSREGRLYF. In DNA, the CDR3 is TGTGCCAGCAGCTCGCGGGAGGGCCGGCTGTACTTC.

The V and J genes are TRBV4-2 and TRBJ1-6; D is undetermined. The CDR3 is 15 residues long. Germline values: CDR1 LGHNA, CDR2 YNFKEQ. Trimming removed 4 bases at V and 9 bases at J, with 16 bases between. DNA for the CDR3: TGTGCCAGCAGCCCCTCCAATCTAGGTTTTTCACCCCTCCACTTT. This gives the protein CASSPSNLGFSPLHF.

The CDR3 DNA is TGCGCCAGCAGTCCCACATTACCCCTTACCCAACAGGGGCCCTATAATTCACCCCTCCACTTT. Amino acid sequence: CASSPTLPLTQQGPYNSPLHF. This chain connects TRBV23-1 to TRBJ1-6; 7 bases match TRBD1. TRBV23-1 is an open reading frame whose function is uncertain. V trimming: 4 bases; J trimming: 2 bases; junction bases outside the gene matches: 20. This CDR3 comprises 21 residues.

This clone was detected once. The J gene is TRBJ1-6, the V gene TRBV30, with unresolved D. The CDR3 runs to 12 residues. Trimming took 3 bases from V and 14 from J, leaving 14 bases between them. Per germline, CDR1 GTSNPN and CDR2 SVGIG (reference sequence). The CDR3 DNA reads as TGTGCCTGGAGCAGAGAGGGCGGAACCCTCCACTTT. Translation gives CAWSREGGTLHF.

This chain links TRBV5-8 with TRBJ2-7; 9 bases align to TRBD2. Unmatched junction bases numbered 10, after V lost 0 bases and J lost 0 bases. Germline V CDR1 and CDR2: SGHTS, YDEGEE. The CDR3 is 18 amino acids. The CDR3 sequence: CASSLEYASGVNSYEQYF. Here the CDR3 DNA reads TGTGCCAGCAGCTTGGAGTATGCTAGCGGGGTAAACTCCTACGAGCAGTACTTC.

The V and J genes are TRBV5-6 and TRBJ2-5; TRBD1 is a possible D gene (5 bases). TRBJ2-7 explains the end of the DNA better; the J call may be wrong. The CDR3 spans 13 residues. Germline V gene sequence: CDR1 SGHDT, CDR2 YYEEEE. CDR3 coding DNA: TGTGCCAGCAGCTTGAGGGGCGTCCACGAGCAGTACTTC. This encodes CASSLRGVHEQYF.

CDR3 DNA sequence: TGTGCCAGCAGACAAAAACCCCCTGGGACTAGCGGGGGAAGGTACAATGAGCAGTTCTTC. Translated: CASRQKPPGTSGGRYNEQFF. The chain links TRBV27 to TRBJ2-1; 14 bases are a match to TRBD2. The V segment lost 6 bases and the J segment 4 bases; nucleotides outside the gene matches: 17. The CDR3 loop spans 20 amino acids. Germline lookup yields CDR1 MNHEY and CDR2 SMNVEV (reference sequence).

The chain couples TRBV19 to TRBJ2-5, with a weak D call TRBD1 (6 bases). There are 14 residues in the CDR3. The V end was cut by 7 bases, the J end by 5 bases, with 17 bases between. The germline V gene has CDR1 LNHDA and CDR2 SQIVND (reference sequence). This CDR3 is CASTSPGTSETQYF. CDR3 coding DNA: TGTGCCAGTACCTCTCCCGGGACATCCGAGACCCAGTACTTC.

This clone was detected a few times. V is TRBV6-5 and J is TRBJ1-5; maybe TRBD1 (5 bases). The CDR3 runs to 14 residues. V lost 6 bases to trimming and J lost 4 bases, with 13 bases between them. Germline loops: CDR1 MNHEY, CDR2 SVGAGI. The CDR3 DNA is TGTGCCAGCAGCGCCTGGGGCCTAAATCAGCCCCAGCATTTT. Its translation is CASSAWGLNQPQHF.

In its sample, this clone was seen a few times. The chain has TRBV5-4 and TRBJ1-2; D possibly corresponds to TRBD1 (6 bases). Germline CDR1 is SGHNT and CDR2 is YYREEE (reference sequence). Trimming shortened V by 3 bases and J by 3 bases, and 9 bases separated the two germline ends. This CDR3 comprises 13 residues. The CDR3 protein is CASSYRVDYGYTF. The CDR3 DNA is TGTGCCAGCAGCTACAGGGTTGACTATGGCTACACCTTC.

CDR3 in DNA: TGCGCCAGCAGCCAAGAGGGGAATGGGGGGGAGACCCAGTACTTC. Its protein is CASSQEGNGGETQYF. V gene TRBV4-3 combines with J gene TRBJ2-5; TRBD2 is a possible D gene (6 bases). Germline V gene data show CDR1 as LGHNA and CDR2 as YSLEER. Trimming removed 0 bases at V and 5 bases at J, with 13 bases between. This CDR3 has 15 amino acids.

V is TRBV18 and J is TRBJ1-1, with D perhaps matching TRBD1 (6 bases). Germline V gene data show CDR1 as KGHSH and CDR2 as LQKENI. The CDR3 is 14 amino acids. The ends were cut back, 4 bases at V and 1 base at J, with 10 bases in the middle. CDR3 protein: CASSLAQGNTEAFF. As DNA, the CDR3 is TGTGCCAGCTCACTTGCACAGGGGAACACTGAAGCTTTCTTT.

CDR3 DNA sequence: TGCGCCAGCAGCTTGGCCAGTTTGGCTGAAGCTTTCTTT. Encoded protein: CASSLASLAEAFF. J is TRBJ1-1 and V is TRBV5-1, with D unclear. The CDR3 length is 13 residues. The V end lost 0 bases, the J end lost 6 bases, and 9 bases lay between the germline ends. The germline V gene has CDR1 SGHRS and CDR2 YFSETQ.